One and the same sample provided the 24 T cell receptor beta chains below, sequenced in a study of lymphopenia after photon versus proton radiotherapy. The method was immunoSEQ multiplex PCR; TCRdb's version includes in-frame clones alone and lacks a portion of them. This sample has 30,000 to 35,000 clones; 89% occur once, and the top ten carry 6.5% to 8%. Sequences were derived from peripheral blood, sampled from a patient treated with proton-based radiotherapy. The receptors here all came from a woman aged 70 to 79 with pancreatic cancer. Some clones in this sample may be carry-over from other donors' samples.

This chain connects TRBV27 to TRBJ2-3, with 8 bases lining up with TRBD2. The germline V gene has CDR1 MNHEY and CDR2 SMNVEV (reference sequence). V lost 7 bases and J lost 0; bases outside the gene matches: 15. This CDR3 comprises 18 residues. DNA of the CDR3: TGTGCCAGCACCCCCCTCTTTACGGGGGGGACTAGCACAGATACGCAGTATTTT. This gives the protein CASTPLFTGGTSTDTQYF.

This clone has a single count. In nucleotides, the CDR3 is TGTGCCAGCAGCCTTAGTCAGGGGGCGCAATATACGCAGTATTTT. Its translation: CASSLSQGAQYTQYF. The chain carries TRBV14 and TRBJ2-3, with 8 bases that match TRBD1. Germline V gene sequence: CDR1 SGHDN, CDR2 FVKESK. The CDR3 totals 15 residues. V shed 4 bases, J shed 7 bases, and the junction held 10 bases outside the gene matches.

This chain uses TRBV7-9 with TRBJ1-3, with D uncertain. The CDR3 contains 14 residues. The germline V gene has CDR1 SEHNR and CDR2 FQNEAQ (reference sequence). The germline V and J ends were trimmed by 5 bases and 0 bases, with 8 bases remaining between them. DNA for the CDR3: TGTGCCAGCAGCCCCGAGGTCTCTGGAAACACCATATATTTT. It codes for CASSPEVSGNTIYF.

This clone occurred a few times. The J gene is TRBJ2-5, the V gene TRBV15, with D possibly matching TRBD2 (6 bases). CDR1 and CDR2 from the germline V gene are LNHNV and YYDKDF (reference sequence). The CDR3 is 16 residues long. V lost 5 bases and J 2 bases, leaving 18 bases between the germline ends. This CDR3 reads CATSPRWSGPQETQYF. CDR3 in DNA: TGTGCCACCAGCCCCCGATGGAGCGGGCCTCAAGAGACCCAGTACTTC.

The chain has TRBV15 and TRBJ2-1, with 7 bases aligning to TRBD2. With V trimmed by 0 bases and J by 0 bases, 5 bases remained unmatched. The CDR3 extends over 17 amino acids. In germline, CDR1 is LNHNV, CDR2 YYDKDF (reference sequence). The CDR3 protein is CATSRDHGGSSYNEQFF. CDR3 DNA: TGTGCCACCAGCAGAGATCATGGCGGGAGCTCCTACAATGAGCAGTTCTTC.

The genes are TRBV4-1 and TRBJ2-7; 9 positions agree with TRBD2. V lost 0 bases, J lost 4 bases, and 10 bases stayed unmatched. CDR1 is MGHRA, CDR2 YSYEKL, per germline. There are 17 residues in the CDR3. For the CDR3, the DNA is TGCGCCAGCAGCCAAGAATTGGCCCTAGCGGGAAGTTACGAGCAGTACTTC. It encodes CASSQELALAGSYEQYF.

CDR3 amino acids: CASSPYGLAVSDTQYF. The CDR3 nucleotides read TGTGCCAGCAGTCCGTACGGACTAGCCGTCTCAGATACGCAGTATTTT. The V call is TRBV28, the J call TRBJ2-3; 8 bases agree with TRBD2. CDR3 length equals 16 residues. The germline CDR1 and CDR2 sequences are MDHEN and SYDVKM. V lost 5 bases to trimming and J lost 4 bases; unmatched junction nucleotides: 11.

V gene TRBV11-2 combines with J gene TRBJ2-3; possibly TRBD2 for D (6 bases). This CDR3 has 15 amino acids. The ends were cut back, 1 base at V and 3 bases at J, with 11 bases in the middle. From germline, CDR1 is SGHAT and CDR2 FQNNGV. In nucleotides, the CDR3 is TGTGCCAGCAGCTTAGGGGCCGGGACTACAGATACGCAGTATTTT. This sequence encodes CASSLGAGTTDTQYF. Filled out from reference TRBV11-2 and TRBJ2-3, the complete variable domain reads EAGVAQSPRYKIIEKRQSVAFWCNPISGHATLYWYQQILGQGPKLLIQFQNNGVVDDSQLPKDRFSAERLKGVDSTLKIQPAKLEDSAVYLCASSLGAGTTDTQYFGPGTRLTVL.

The rearrangement links TRBV7-9 to TRBJ1-4; D not resolved. The CDR3 is 13 residues long. The germline gives CDR1 SEHNR, CDR2 FQNEAQ (reference sequence). Trimming pared 5 bases from V and 7 bases from J, leaving 11 bases between. Here the CDR3 reads CASSPNEGEKLFF. As DNA, the CDR3 is TGTGCCAGCAGCCCTAATGAGGGTGAAAAACTGTTTTTT.

The chain links TRBV30 to TRBJ1-6; possible D gene TRBD1, 6 bases. The CDR3 totals 13 residues. The V and J ends lost 0 bases and 6 bases respectively, with 6 bases between them. The V gene's germline CDR1 is GTSNPN and CDR2 SVGIG (reference sequence). In DNA form, the CDR3 reads TGTGCCTGGAGTGTAGGGGGTAATTCACCCCTCCACTTT. It encodes CAWSVGGNSPLHF. The full variable domain, its missing parts supplied by reference TRBV30 and TRBJ1-6, is SQTIHQWPATLVQPVGSPLSLECTVEGTSNPNLYWYRQAAGRGLQLLFYSVGIGQISSEVPQNLSASRPQDRQFILSSKKLLLSDSGFYLCAWSVGGNSPLHFGNGTRLTVT.

This sequence joins TRBV5-1 and TRBJ1-6; unclear D gene. Germline values: CDR1 SGHRS, CDR2 YFSETQ. CDR3 length: 16 residues. V lost 0 bases, J lost 3 bases, and 10 bases lay in between. DNA of the CDR3: TGCGCCAGCAGCTTGGACAGACTAGACTATAATTCACCCCTCCACTTT. Protein sequence: CASSLDRLDYNSPLHF.

CDR3 sequence: CASSPVPGQNSPLHF. The CDR3 DNA is TGTGCCAGCAGCCCCGTGCCGGGACAGAATTCACCCCTCCACTTT. V gene TRBV7-2 combines with J gene TRBJ1-6, with 7 bases that match TRBD1. V shed 5 bases, J shed 7 bases, and the junction held 8 bases outside the gene matches. Germline CDR1 and CDR2: SGHTA and FQGNSA. The CDR3 has 15 residues.

This chain joins TRBV30 and TRBJ1-1; D gene unclear. Trimming removed 4 bases at V and 1 base at J, with 13 bases between. CDR1 is GTSNPN, CDR2 SVGIG, per germline (reference sequence). The CDR3 runs to 14 residues. The CDR3 region is CAWTRSGGNTEAFF. CDR3 bases: TGTGCCTGGACCAGGTCCGGAGGGAACACTGAAGCTTTCTTT.

The rearrangement links TRBV21-1 to TRBJ2-2; the D call in the table, TRBD1, was not verified against the DNA. TRBV21-1 is flagged as a pseudogene. CDR3 length: 15 residues. CDR3: CASSKSPGNTGELFF. The DNA for the CDR3 is TGTGCCAGCAGCAAGTCACCAGGGAACACCGGGGAGCTGTTTTTT.

This chain uses TRBV15 with TRBJ2-7; D is perhaps TRBD1 (5 bases). The CDR3 contains 15 residues. CDR1 and CDR2 from the germline V gene are LNHNV and YYDKDF (reference sequence). V was pared by 0 bases and J by 3 bases, with 12 bases between. CDR3 in amino acids: CATSRDSRADYEQYF. DNA for the CDR3: TGTGCCACCAGCAGAGATTCCAGGGCAGACTACGAGCAGTACTTC.

The chain recombines TRBV7-8 with TRBJ2-1, with TRBD2 matching 14 bases. With V trimmed by 1 base and J by 2 bases, 7 bases remained unmatched. Per germline, CDR1 SGHVS and CDR2 FQNEAQ. CDR3 length: 19 residues. The CDR3 DNA follows: TGTGCCAGCAGCTTAGTAGAGCCGACTAGCGGGAGGGCCTACAATGAGCAGTTCTTC. Its translation: CASSLVEPTSGRAYNEQFF. The variable domain in full, completed from reference TRBV7-8 and TRBJ2-1, reads GAGVSQSPRYKVAKRGQDVALRCDPISGHVSLFWYQQALGQGPEFLTYFQNEAQLDKSGLPSDRFFAERPEGSVSTLKIQRTQQEDSAVYLCASSLVEPTSGRAYNEQFFGPGTRLTVL.

This chain joins TRBV28 and TRBJ2-7; the D gene could be TRBD1 or TRBD2 (5 bases each). Germline CDR1 is MDHEN and CDR2 is SYDVKM. The CDR3 extends over 15 amino acids. The V end lost 5 bases, the J end lost 3 bases, and 17 bases lay between the germline ends. The CDR3 sequence is CASSAPGPGIYEQYF. In DNA, the CDR3 is TGTGCCAGCAGTGCGCCGGGACCGGGAATCTACGAGCAGTACTTC.

V and J are TRBV28 and TRBJ1-5; 8 bases match TRBD1. Germline loops: CDR1 MDHEN, CDR2 SYDVKM. The CDR3 length is 16 residues. V lost 5 bases to trimming and J lost 6 bases; unmatched junction nucleotides: 12. The CDR3 DNA follows: TGTGCCAGCAGTGTTCCGGGCCTAGGGACAGGTCAGCCCCAGCATTTT. It is translated as CASSVPGLGTGQPQHF. The full variable domain, with the rest looked up from reference TRBV28 and TRBJ1-5, is DVKVTQSSRYLVKRTGEKVFLECVQDMDHENMFWYRQDPGLGLRLIYFSYDVKMKEKGDIPEGYSVSREKKERFSLILESASTNQTSMYLCASSVPGLGTGQPQHFGDGTRLSIL.

This chain uses TRBV7-9 with TRBJ1-2; 7 nucleotides match TRBD1. Germline trimming cut 2 bases from V and 0 bases from J; bases unmatched to any gene: 3. Germline lookup yields CDR1 SEHNR and CDR2 FQNEAQ (reference sequence). This CDR3 contains 15 residues. The CDR3 spells CASSLWDRPNYGYTF. Here the CDR3 DNA reads TGTGCCAGCAGCTTATGGGACAGACCTAACTATGGCTACACCTTC.

The CDR3 DNA reads as TGTGCCAGCAGTGCGACAGGGGGAGGTTCACCCCTCCACTTT. Protein sequence: CASSATGGGSPLHF. The chain uses TRBV6-1 and TRBJ1-6, with 9 bases lining up with TRBD1. V dropped 4 bases and J dropped 9; count of bases not matched to a gene: 4. Germline loops: CDR1 MNHNS, CDR2 SASEGT. The CDR3 length is 14 residues.

This chain joins TRBV4-1 and TRBJ1-5; D not certain. Trimming removed 0 bases at V and 1 base at J, with 13 bases between. The germline V gene has CDR1 MGHRA and CDR2 YSYEKL. The CDR3 totals 17 residues. The CDR3 nucleotides are TGCGCCAGCAGCCAAGATGGGCTCGGACTCAGCAATCAGCCCCAGCATTTT. Encoded protein: CASSQDGLGLSNQPQHF.

V usage is TRBV5-1 and J usage is TRBJ2-3, with 10 positions matching TRBD2. CDR3 length: 16 amino acids. Germline assignment: CDR1 SGHRS and CDR2 YFSETQ. After removal of 5 bases from V and 4 bases from J, the junction contained 10 bases not matched to a gene. This chain's CDR3 is CASSPGTSVSADTQYF. The CDR3 DNA reads TGCGCCAGCAGTCCCGGGACTAGCGTTTCAGCAGATACGCAGTATTTT.

The chain couples TRBV10-3 to TRBJ1-1; D gene ambiguous. Germline V CDR1 and CDR2: ENHRY, SYGVKD. Trimming stripped 0 bases from V and 11 bases from J, with 7 bases between. The CDR3 is 11 amino acids. The CDR3 bases are TGTGCCATCAGTGAGTCCCAATGGGCTTTCTTT. It encodes CAISESQWAFF.

This clone was found once. The V call is TRBV28, the J call TRBJ2-5; the match to TRBD2 covers 12 bases. The V and J ends lost 5 bases and 7 bases, in that order; junction bases with no gene match: 8. CDR3 length: 15 amino acids. Germline CDR1 is MDHEN and CDR2 is SYDVKM. The CDR3 sequence: CASSLAGGPTGTQYF. The CDR3 DNA is TGTGCCAGCAGTCTAGCGGGAGGGCCGACGGGGACCCAGTACTTC.